This is a list of T cell receptor beta chains from one sample in a study of blood T cells in healthy people across ages. TCRdb fed the 5' RACE reads into MiXCR, producing one record per CDR3 protein. The profile shows some 920,000 distinct CDR3 sequences, approximately 50% of them singletons. Input material: blood. These receptors came from a woman in her fifties or sixties in good health. CDR3s leave out the opening cysteine and the closing phenylalanine or tryptophan.

V gene: TRBV6-2/TRBV6-3
CDR3 length: 11
CDR3 protein: ASSSRDSSEQF

V gene: TRBV28
CDR3 length: 14
CDR3 protein: ASSFHGLAPEETQY

V gene: TRBV12-3/TRBV12-4
CDR3 length: 12
CDR3 protein: ASSLGSGSLAQY

V gene: TRBV20-1
CDR3 length: 9
CDR3 protein: SAPGAIEQF

V gene: TRBV29-1
CDR3 length: 13
CDR3 protein: SVSRAGYSYNEQF

V gene: TRBV30
CDR3 length: 14
CDR3 protein: AWSVFGTSGKYEQY

V gene: TRBV6-4
CDR3 length: 14
CDR3 protein: ASSEGDRLEYNEQF

V gene: TRBV29-1
CDR3 length: 12
CDR3 protein: SVQGAGGSYEQY

V gene: TRBV7-9
CDR3 length: 9
CDR3 protein: ASSLGPQQY

V gene: TRBV14
CDR3 length: 14
CDR3 protein: ASSQFPIRPTYEQY

V gene: TRBV19
CDR3 length: 12
CDR3 protein: AQPRPGRNQPQH

V gene: TRBV15
CDR3 length: 11
CDR3 protein: ATSRGQYYEQY

V gene: TRBV12-3/TRBV12-4
CDR3 length: 12
CDR3 protein: ASTDQDREETQY

V gene: TRBV10-3
CDR3 length: 14
CDR3 protein: AISESTPGVDEKLF

V gene: TRBV4-1
CDR3 length: 14
CDR3 protein: ASSQGTAGVGETQY

V gene: TRBV25-1
CDR3 length: 13
CDR3 protein: ASSETGTGAYEQY

V gene: TRBV7-9
CDR3 length: 11
CDR3 protein: ASTLGQRETQY

V gene: TRBV29-1
CDR3 length: 13
CDR3 protein: SVEDRQPTSYGYT

V gene: TRBV24-1
CDR3 length: 12
CDR3 protein: ATRRTGQGNEQF

V gene: TRBV20-1
CDR3 length: 12
CDR3 protein: SATGTQRYNEQF

V gene: TRBV2
CDR3 length: 11
CDR3 protein: ASTGTREETQY

V gene: TRBV10-1
CDR3 length: 13
CDR3 protein: ASSAFASGNNEQY

V gene: TRBV9
CDR3 length: 15
CDR3 protein: ASSVELQGASGTEAF

V gene: TRBV6-1
CDR3 length: 14
CDR3 protein: ASGFLAGTSYNEQF

V gene: TRBV7-9
CDR3 length: 11
CDR3 protein: ASSPTDRREQY

V gene: TRBV20-1
CDR3 length: 12
CDR3 protein: SARVSGSTHIQY

V gene: TRBV15
CDR3 length: 14
CDR3 protein: ATSSTPGQGPYEQY

V gene: TRBV6-1
CDR3 length: 12
CDR3 protein: TSMEGLSTDTQY

V gene: TRBV12-3/TRBV12-4
CDR3 length: 14
CDR3 protein: ASSLTIARSNYEQY

V gene: TRBV29-1
CDR3 length: 9
CDR3 protein: SVERSGGYT

V gene: TRBV18
CDR3 length: 12
CDR3 protein: ASSPPVPTYGYT

V gene: TRBV6-5
CDR3 length: 13
CDR3 protein: ASSYSRTGGSGYT

V gene: TRBV3-1
CDR3 length: 10
CDR3 protein: ASSYPGGEQF

V gene: TRBV18
CDR3 length: 14
CDR3 protein: ASSPPGQGTYNEQY

V gene: TRBV7-2
CDR3 length: 13
CDR3 protein: ASSLRRGGFYEQY

V gene: TRBV29-1
CDR3 length: 11
CDR3 protein: SGREQFLYEQY

V gene: TRBV7-9
CDR3 length: 10
CDR3 protein: ASTPVEGEQY

V gene: TRBV6-2/TRBV6-3
CDR3 length: 12
CDR3 protein: ASSGTGGGQPQH

V gene: TRBV12-3/TRBV12-4
CDR3 length: 12
CDR3 protein: ASTLSTVNYGYT

V gene: TRBV5-1
CDR3 length: 14
CDR3 protein: ASSWAQGPADYGYT

V gene: TRBV15
CDR3 length: 13
CDR3 protein: ATSSKGSGGYIQY

V gene: TRBV7-9
CDR3 length: 11
CDR3 protein: ASSPGSDTEAF

V gene: TRBV4-2
CDR3 length: 14
CDR3 protein: ACSQAPLGEADTQY

V gene: TRBV21-1
CDR3 length: 11
CDR3 protein: ASSLWAAYEQY

V gene: TRBV6-5
CDR3 length: 13
CDR3 protein: ASSRDWQSGETQY

V gene: TRBV7-9
CDR3 length: 12
CDR3 protein: ASSLSISGNTIY

V gene: TRBV2
CDR3 length: 10
CDR3 protein: ASDKFQETQY

V gene: TRBV6-5
CDR3 length: 12
CDR3 protein: ASSPGASDEKLF

V gene: TRBV7-6
CDR3 length: 11
CDR3 protein: ASRRGNTGELF

V gene: TRBV7-2
CDR3 length: 14
CDR3 protein: AGSLGALGSHNEQF